The 2 T cell receptor beta chains in this list originate from one sample, sequenced in a study of blood T cells in healthy people across ages. A second 7 to 11 cycle PCR used barcoded and J-beta primers. TCRdb re-called the 5' RACE reads through MiXCR, storing one row per CDR3 protein. The table shows over a million distinct CDR3 sequences, with approximately 26% occurring only once. These same records also appear under a second study, on T cells of mothers and their children.

The sample was blood. The source is a girl aged 2-9 years in good health.

This clonotype was detected a few times. CDR3 DNA sequence: TGTGCCAGCAGTGATTTCTCGGGGAGGAAACTGTTTTTT. This gives the protein CASSDFSGRKLFF. This chain connects TRBV6-1 to TRBJ1-4; D remains unclear. Trimming took 3 bases from V and 11 from J, leaving 13 bases between them. This CDR3 spans 13 amino acids. Germline V gene lookup returns CDR1 MNHNS and CDR2 SASEGT.

This rearrangement joins TRBV14 to TRBJ2-2, with no clear D. V gave up 6 bases and J gave up 0 bases, with 14 bases separating them. This CDR3 comprises 16 residues. Germline V lookup: CDR1 SGHDN, CDR2 FVKESK. CDR3 in amino acids: CASSPLLTANTGELFF. CDR3 nucleotides: TGTGCCAGCAGTCCTCTTTTGACCGCGAACACCGGGGAGCTGTTTTTT. Looking up the rest from reference TRBV14 and TRBJ2-2 gives the full variable domain: EAGVTQFPSHSVIEKGQTVTLRCDPISGHDNLYWYRRVMGKEIKFLLHFVKESKQDESGMPNNRFLAERTGGTYSTLKVQPAELEDSGVYFCASSPLLTANTGELFFGEGSRLTVL.